One TCR beta chain is described in this entry. Trimming stripped 6 bases from V and 5 bases from J, with 16 bases between. The CDR3 loop spans 15 amino acids. CDR1 MDHEN and CDR2 SYDVKM come from the germline V gene. This specimen comes from a study of blood T cell repertoires in COVID-19. The wider study: COVID-19 samples from acute and convalescent phases originated in the United States, Italy and Spain. PBMCs, B-cell-depleted T cells, or T cells were the source of the cDNA or gDNA that made up the material.

Per the original methods: Reference gene primer amplification yielded estimated nucleated cell counts. Assay: immunoSEQ multiplex PCR; the TCRdb copy retains only in-frame clones and omits some. V and J calls and clone size are given by that table; D and trimming were obtained from the DNA. The sample yields some 200,000 clones, approximately 81% seen once. The sequenced sample was peripheral blood. This chain uses TRBV28 with TRBJ2-2, with TRBD1 as a possible D gene (5 bases). The clonotype comes from a woman aged 80 or over with acute or convalescent COVID-19. In DNA, the CDR3 is TGTGCCAGCAGGCCTAGGGGCGCAGGGACCGGGGAGCTGTTTTTT. Protein sequence: CASRPRGAGTGELFF.